The present T cell receptor (beta chain) was sequenced within a study of cytotoxic CD8 clonotypes in ibrutinib-treated CLL. Germline CDR1 and CDR2: SGHRS and YFSETQ. After removal of 2 bases from V and 4 bases from J, the junction contained 5 bases not matched to a gene. This CDR3 has 16 residues. With sequencing, the targeted depth ranged from 1 in 200,000 to 1 in 1 million T cells. Repertoires were generated with immunoSEQ multiplex PCR, while TCRdb's copy carries only in-frame clones and drops some. The data contain tens of thousands of clones, about 70% of them singletons. PBMCs were cryopreserved, and 1.5 to 2.5 micrograms of genomic DNA from them went into TCR beta libraries.

The sequencing here drew on PBMCs, taken at disease progression, from a patient treated with ibrutinib. The clonotype comes from a human donor with chronic lymphocytic leukemia. The chain joins TRBV5-1 to TRBJ2-3; 12 bases line up with TRBD2. In DNA form, the CDR3 reads TGCGCCAGCAGCTTACTGACTAGCGGGGGCCCAGATACGCAGTATTTT. The encoded protein is CASSLLTSGGPDTQYF.